Each of the 21 T cell receptor beta chains below was sequenced from the same sample in a study of shared clonotypes between healthy human individuals. Assay used: immunoSEQ multiplex PCR; TCRdb lists only in-frame clones, some missing. Here the sample spans some 2 million clones, just under 95% being singletons. CD8 cells regarded as naive lacked CD45RO, were positively chosen for CCR7, and omitted terminally differentiated effector memory CD45RA+ cells. The sample was naive CD8+ T cells sorted from blood. The source of these receptors is a man aged 18-30 years in good health.

The CDR3 DNA reads as TGTGCCAGCAGCTCGGGACAGGGGAACAATGAGCAGTTCTTC. Amino acid sequence: CASSSGQGNNEQFF. The chain joins TRBV7-9 to TRBJ2-1, with TRBD1 matching over 10 bases. The CDR3 length is 14 residues. CDR1 is SEHNR and CDR2 is FQNEAQ in the germline V gene (reference sequence). V shed 4 bases, J shed 5 bases, and the junction held 2 bases outside the gene matches.

V is TRBV6-5 and J is TRBJ2-7; D call uncertain. V dropped 11 bases and J dropped 2 bases, with 16 bases sitting between them. Germline CDR1 is MNHEY and CDR2 is SVGAGI. This CDR3 comprises 13 residues. CDR3 protein: CAGLVGPTYEQYF. The CDR3 nucleotides are TGTGCCGGCCTAGTGGGCCCAACCTACGAGCAGTACTTC.

The CDR3 DNA reads as TGTGCCTGGAGGAGGGCCACTGAAGCTTTCTTT. This gives the protein CAWRRATEAFF. The gene calls are TRBV30 and TRBJ1-1; no clear D. With 3 bases removed from V and 4 bases from J, the gap between germline ends came to 6 bases. Germline V gene data show CDR1 as GTSNPN and CDR2 as SVGIG (reference sequence). The length of the CDR3 is 11 residues.

On this clone: One end of the junction fails to match germline, which may point to a read error. The chain recombines TRBV7-7 with TRBJ2-1, with 10 bases identical to TRBD2. Germline V gives CDR1 SSHAT, CDR2 FNYEAQ (reference sequence). The CDR3 has 14 residues. The CDR3 region has the DNA TGTGCTAGCAGCTTAGGGACTAGCGTCTATGAGCAGTTCTTC. Amino acid sequence: CASSLGTSVYEQFF.

CDR3 nucleotide sequence: TGTGCCAGCAGCTTGGTGGACAGTAATCAGCCCCAGCATTTT. This gives the protein CASSLVDSNQPQHF. This chain connects TRBV5-5 to TRBJ1-5; weak D call: TRBD1 (6 bases). Germline V gene lookup returns CDR1 SGHKS and CDR2 YYEKEE (reference sequence). This CDR3 comprises 14 residues. V was clipped by 0 bases and J by 4 bases, with 8 bases between them.

The chain joins TRBV10-3 to TRBJ2-5, with 8 nucleotides matching TRBD2. After removal of 4 bases from V and 1 base from J, the junction contained 8 bases not matched to a gene. The CDR3 loop spans 16 amino acids. Germline CDR1 ENHRY, CDR2 SYGVKD. The CDR3 coding sequence is TGTGCCATCAGTGGCATAGCGGGGAGCCTCCAAGAGACCCAGTACTTC. Translation gives CAISGIAGSLQETQYF.

This clone occurred once. In the same sample, other DNA sequences code for this CDR3. This chain connects TRBV6-1 to TRBJ2-7; 7 bases match TRBD2. Germline CDR1 is MNHNS and CDR2 is SASEGT. CDR3 length: 15 amino acids. Germline trimming cut 3 bases from V and 1 base from J; bases unmatched to any gene: 6. CDR3 DNA: TGTGCCAGCAGTGAGGGCCTAGCGGCTTCCTACGAGCAGTACTTC. Its protein product is CASSEGLAASYEQYF.

The rearrangement links TRBV13 to TRBJ2-6, with 7 bases fitting TRBD1. J was trimmed by 0 bases and V by 0 bases; bases with no gene match: 8. The CDR3 runs to 19 residues. Per germline, CDR1 PRHDT and CDR2 FYEKMQ (reference sequence). CDR3 nucleotide sequence: TGTGCCAGCAGCTTAGGAATGGGACAGAGCTTCTCTGGGGCCAACGTCCTGACTTTC. Encoded protein: CASSLGMGQSFSGANVLTF.

This clone was recorded once. The chain carries TRBV2 and TRBJ2-5, with D possibly called TRBD1 or TRBD2 (7 bases each). With 7 bases removed from V and 5 bases from J, the gap between germline ends came to 29 bases. This CDR3 has 18 amino acids. Germline V lookup: CDR1 SNHLY, CDR2 FYNNEI. CDR3 nucleotides: TGTGCCAGCACCCCAGCCGACCCGGGACAGAAAGCGGGGGAGACCCAGTACTTC. Translating it yields CASTPADPGQKAGETQYF.

The chain links TRBV27 to TRBJ2-2; 7 positions agree with TRBD1. Trimming at V came to 2 bases and at J to 8 bases, leaving 11 bases not matched to a gene. In germline, CDR1 is MNHEY, CDR2 SMNVEV (reference sequence). This CDR3 is 16 amino acids long. The CDR3 sequence is CASSLLGGASQGELFF. Written as DNA, the CDR3 is TGTGCCAGCAGTTTACTAGGGGGCGCAAGTCAAGGGGAGCTGTTTTTT.

V gene TRBV10-3 combines with J gene TRBJ2-7; 9 bases line up with TRBD1. This CDR3 contains 15 residues. Germline V gene sequence: CDR1 ENHRY, CDR2 SYGVKD. With V trimmed by 10 bases and J by 3 bases, 13 bases remained unmatched. CDR3 nucleotide sequence: TGTGCCACCCTTGCCCGACAGGGGGTTTTCTACGAGCAGTACTTC. Protein product: CATLARQGVFYEQYF.

This clone is a singleton in its sample. The chain couples TRBV4-3 to TRBJ2-5; tentative D call: TRBD1 (5 bases). With 0 bases removed from V and 1 base from J, the gap between germline ends came to 12 bases. This CDR3 contains 16 residues. Germline values: CDR1 LGHNA, CDR2 YSLEER. This chain's CDR3 is CASSQDHPTVQETQYF. CDR3 nucleotides: TGCGCCAGCAGCCAAGATCACCCGACAGTCCAAGAGACCCAGTACTTC.

This chain connects TRBV5-1 to TRBJ1-1, with TRBD1 matching 7 bases. Germline V lookup: CDR1 SGHRS, CDR2 YFSETQ. Trimming cost V 4 bases and J 0 bases; bases outside gene matches: 9. The CDR3 covers 16 residues. CDR3 protein: CASSPNEGAMNTEAFF. The CDR3 nucleotides are TGCGCCAGCAGCCCGAATGAGGGGGCCATGAACACTGAAGCTTTCTTT.

This clone was observed a single time. The chain carries TRBV5-6 and TRBJ1-1; D is unclear. Trimming took off 5 bases at V and 2 bases at J, with 13 bases between the two ends. There are 14 residues in the CDR3. Germline V lookup: CDR1 SGHDT, CDR2 YYEEEE. Here the CDR3 reads CASSRLWGNTEAFF. The CDR3 DNA sequence: TGTGCCAGCAGTCGATTGTGGGGTAACACTGAAGCTTTCTTT.

This clone has just a few counts. The same CDR3 can be traced to other DNA sequences in this sample. The CDR3 nucleotides are TGTGCCAGTAGTATAGATCTCGAGGATCAGCCCCAGCATTTT. Protein sequence: CASSIDLEDQPQHF. The chain recombines TRBV19 with TRBJ1-5; no clear D gene. Germline V gene sequence: CDR1 LNHDA, CDR2 SQIVND (reference sequence). The V and J ends lost 0 bases and 5 bases respectively, with 8 bases between them. This CDR3 spans 14 amino acids.

The V gene is TRBV28, the J gene TRBJ2-3, with 15 bases fitting TRBD2. There are 17 residues in the CDR3. V trimming: 3 bases; J trimming: 2 bases; junction bases outside the gene matches: 3. Germline assignment: CDR1 MDHEN and CDR2 SYDVKM. The CDR3, as DNA: TGTGCCAGCAGTTTGGGGACTAGCGGGGGGCCCACAGATACGCAGTATTTT. This codes for CASSLGTSGGPTDTQYF.

This chain joins TRBV6-4 and TRBJ2-2, with D unclear. V was trimmed by 2 bases and J by 6 bases, leaving 13 bases between them. The CDR3 loop spans 15 amino acids. CDR1 MRHNA and CDR2 SNTAGT come from the germline V gene. The CDR3 is CASSDRPYPSGELFF. The CDR3 DNA follows: TGTGCCAGCAGTGACCGGCCCTACCCGTCCGGGGAGCTGTTTTTT.

The chain has TRBV7-9 and TRBJ1-1; D is undetermined. This CDR3 has 18 amino acids. Germline values: CDR1 SEHNR, CDR2 FQNEAQ (reference sequence). Trimming removed 2 bases at V and 2 bases at J, with 21 bases between. The CDR3 here is CASSLSGMRGGKNTEAFF. DNA of the CDR3: TGTGCCAGCAGCTTATCGGGGATGCGGGGAGGAAAAAACACTGAAGCTTTCTTT.

Regarding this clone: The sample carries other DNA sequences with the same CDR3. In DNA, the CDR3 is TGCGCCAGCAGCTCGACAGGGGGCGCCTACAATGAGCAGTTCTTC. Translation: CASSSTGGAYNEQFF. V gene TRBV5-1 combines with J gene TRBJ2-1; 10 bases map to TRBD1. J gave up 2 bases and V 3 bases, and 2 bases lay outside the gene matches. This CDR3 contains 15 residues. From germline, CDR1 is SGHRS and CDR2 YFSETQ. Full variable domain (missing parts from reference TRBV5-1 and TRBJ2-1): KAGVTQTPRYLIKTRGQQVTLSCSPISGHRSVSWYQQTPGQGLQFLFEYFSETQRNKGNFPGRFSGRQFSNSRSEMNVSTLELGDSALYLCASSSTGGAYNEQFFGPGTRLTVL.

The chain recombines TRBV27 with TRBJ2-7; D is possibly TRBD1 (6 bases). Germline V gives CDR1 MNHEY, CDR2 SMNVEV (reference sequence). This CDR3 region has 15 residues. V lost 5 bases and J 1 base, leaving 15 bases between the germline ends. The CDR3 DNA is TGTGCCAGCAGTCCAGGTGGGACACATTCCTACGAGCAGTACTTC. It codes for CASSPGGTHSYEQYF.

The V call is TRBV7-6, the J call TRBJ1-2; tentative D call: TRBD1 (5 bases). Trimming took off 4 bases at V and 7 bases at J, with 13 bases between the two ends. Germline V gives CDR1 SGHVS, CDR2 FNYEAQ. The CDR3 runs to 13 residues. Here the CDR3 DNA reads TGTGCCAGCAGCTCGGGGGTTTCGAGTGGCTACACCTTC. Amino acids: CASSSGVSSGYTF.